This TCR beta chain was captured in a study of T cell repertoires in cytomegalovirus infection. V lost 4 bases to trimming and J lost 5 bases; unmatched junction nucleotides: 10. The CDR3 is 15 residues long. Germline V gene data show CDR1 as SGHRS and CDR2 as YFSETQ. This clonotype was counted many times. Its antigen is as yet unknown. TCRdb ran MiXCR on the reads and lists one entry per CDR3 protein. The sample contains approximately 490,000 distinct CDR3 sequences, around 11% of which appear only once. Study results and limitations: CMV carriers having the relevant HLA were flagged by cumulative public TCR beta family frequency.

J is TRBJ2-5 and V is TRBV5-1, with TRBD2 matching 8 bases. This clonotype was sampled from a human donor in good health (CMV status not recorded). Some clones in this sample may be carry-over from other donors' samples. Source material: PBMCs. CDR3 DNA sequence: TGCGCCAGCAGCCGTTTAGCGGGGAGCGGGGAGACCCAGTACTTC. It is translated as CASSRLAGSGETQYF. Looking up the rest from reference TRBV5-1 and TRBJ2-5 gives the full variable domain: KAGVTQTPRYLIKTRGQQVTLSCSPISGHRSVSWYQQTPGQGLQFLFEYFSETQRNKGNFPGRFSGRQFSNSRSEMNVSTLELGDSALYLCASSRLAGSGETQYFGPGTRLLVL.